This is a list of T cell receptor beta chains from one sample in a study of blood T cell dynamics during melanoma immunotherapy. Using immunoSEQ multiplex PCR, the repertoire was profiled, and TCRdb retains in-frame clones only, with some absent. This sample has 5,000 to 6,500 clones, with around nine tenths found just once. Sequencing used blood, obtained from a patient treated with checkpoint blockade. All receptors come from a human donor with melanoma. CDR3s include the opening cysteine and the closing phenylalanine or tryptophan. Fields, in order: clone size, D gene, J gene, V gene, CDR3 protein, CDR3 DNA. The D gene is left open where the match is weak. Size values are once, few and many counts, or a class for expanded clones, and some rows have none.

.	.	TRBJ1-5	TRBV19	CASSIAPQYSNQPQHF	TGTGCCAGTAGTATAGCCCCGCAGTATAGCAATCAGCCCCAGCATTTT
.	TRBD1	TRBJ2-1	TRBV4-3	CASSHGTGSNEQFF	TGCGCCAGCAGCCACGGGACAGGGTCCAATGAGCAGTTCTTC
.	TRBD1	TRBJ1-1	TRBV25-1	CASTGPVQGSAEAFF	TGTGCCAGCACTGGTCCGGTACAGGGGTCGGCTGAAGCTTTCTTT
once	TRBD2	TRBJ2-5	TRBV4-1	CASSQDPSGGPLGTQYF	TGCGCCAGCAGCCAAGATCCTAGCGGGGGCCCCCTTGGGACCCAGTACTTC
.	.	TRBJ2-1	TRBV7-2	CASSPGGYNEQFF	TGTGCCAGCAGCCCCGGGGGTTACAATGAGCAGTTCTTC
.	.	TRBJ1-3	TRBV6-5	CASSYSVRATGNTIYF	TGTGCCAGCAGTTACTCGGTCAGGGCAACTGGAAACACCATATATTTT
.	TRBD2	TRBJ2-1	TRBV11-2	CASSLGQRGGHEQFF	TGTGCCAGCAGCTTAGGCCAGCGGGGGGGCCATGAGCAGTTCTTC
.	TRBD1	TRBJ2-3	TRBV6-6	CASMDRALSTDTQYF	TGTGCCAGCATGGACAGGGCGTTAAGCACAGATACGCAGTATTTT
.	.	TRBJ2-2	TRBV9	CASSFKTGWTGELFF	TGTGCCAGCAGCTTTAAAACAGGATGGACCGGGGAGCTGTTTTTT
.	.	TRBJ2-5	TRBV5-1	CASSLGIGAETQYF	TGCGCCAGCAGCTTGGGGATAGGGGCGGAGACCCAGTACTTC
.	TRBD1	TRBJ1-5	TRBV19	CASSGQGARNQPQHF	TGTGCCAGTAGTGGACAGGGGGCGAGGAATCAGCCCCAGCATTTT
.	.	TRBJ2-7	TRBV7-5	CARSLGLAGGPQGEQYF	TGTGCCAGAAGCTTGGGGCTAGCGGGGGGGCCACAGGGCGAGCAGTACTTC
once	.	TRBJ1-4	TRBV10-3	CAIKSGANEKLFF	TGTGCCATCAAATCAGGGGCCAATGAAAAACTGTTTTTT
.	.	TRBJ1-4	TRBV2	CASSGFFTAGGGGEKLFF	TGTGCCAGCAGTGGGTTTTTCACGGCGGGGGGGGGTGGCGAAAAACTGTTTTTT
.	.	TRBJ2-2	TRBV7-9	CANHNTGELFF	TGTGCCAACCATAACACCGGGGAGCTGTTTTTT
.	TRBD2	TRBJ2-7	TRBV4-2	CASSQVSGSSYEQYF	TGTGCCAGCAGCCAAGTTAGCGGGAGCTCCTACGAGCAGTACTTC
once	.	TRBJ1-5	TRBV12-5	CASGLSTPRGQPQHF	TGTGCTAGTGGTTTGTCAACTCCTCGGGGACAGCCCCAGCATTTT
.	.	TRBJ1-1	TRBV6-4	CASSSQGGTLNTEAFF	TGTGCCAGCAGTTCTCAAGGGGGGACACTGAACACTGAAGCTTTCTTT
.	.	TRBJ2-7	TRBV14	CASSQVNAVQYF	TGTGCCAGCAGCCAAGTTAACGCGGTGCAGTACTTC
.	TRBD1	TRBJ1-5	TRBV27	CASSTLSTGGINQPQHF	TGTGCCAGCAGTACCTTGTCGACAGGGGGCATCAATCAGCCCCAGCATTTT
.	.	TRBJ1-1	TRBV7-2	CASIVGSGTEAFF	TGTGCCAGCATCGTGGGGTCGGGCACTGAAGCTTTCTTT
.	TRBD2	TRBJ2-3	TRBV9	CASSLGTSGVGTDTQYF	TGTGCCAGCAGCCTCGGGACTAGCGGGGTTGGCACAGATACGCAGTATTTT
few	.	TRBJ1-3	TRBV19	CASSVSSRSGNTIYF	TGTGCCAGTAGTGTCAGTTCCCGCTCTGGAAACACCATATATTTT
.	.	TRBJ1-6	TRBV9	CASSVDRGHNSPLHF	TGTGCCAGCAGCGTAGATAGGGGACATAATTCACCCCTCCACTTT
.	TRBD1	TRBJ1-2	TRBV29-1	CSVGGTGASGYTF	TGCAGCGTTGGAGGGACAGGGGCGTCTGGCTACACCTTC
.	.	TRBJ2-2	TRBV18	CASSPERNTGELFF	TGTGCCAGCTCACCGGAGCGGAACACCGGGGAGCTGTTTTTT
once	TRBD1	TRBJ1-5	TRBV2	CASQSDRGDFSNQPQHF	TGTGCCAGCCAGTCGGACAGGGGTGACTTTAGCAATCAGCCCCAGCATTTT
.	.	TRBJ2-3	TRBV11-2	CASSLNSQVGDTQYF	TGTGCCAGCAGCTTAAACTCGCAGGTGGGCGATACGCAGTATTTT
.	.	TRBJ1-1	TRBV5-8	CASSLASAGRTEAFF	TGTGCCAGCAGCTTGGCCTCCGCAGGGCGCACTGAAGCTTTCTTT
.	.	TRBJ1-2	TRBV2	CASSLDSNYGYTF	TGTGCCAGCAGTCTCGACAGTAACTATGGCTACACCTTC
few	TRBD1	TRBJ2-7	TRBV5-4	CASSLDRGDYEQYF	TGTGCCAGCAGCTTGGACAGGGGCGACTACGAGCAGTACTTC
once	.	TRBJ1-6	TRBV6-1	CASKERQGNSPLHF	TGTGCCAGCAAAGAGAGGCAGGGGAATTCACCCCTCCACTTT
.	.	TRBJ1-2	TRBV19	CASRDEERYGYTF	TGTGCCAGTAGGGATGAGGAAAGATATGGCTACACCTTC
.	TRBD2	TRBJ2-5	TRBV10-1	CASNNGGAAETQYF	TGCGCCAGCAATAACGGGGGGGCGGCAGAGACCCAGTACTTC
.	TRBD1	TRBJ1-2	TRBV5-5	CASGTGTGGYGYTF	TGTGCCAGCGGAACCGGGACAGGGGGCTATGGCTACACCTTC
.	.	TRBJ2-7	TRBV6-1	CASGRYEQYF	TGTGCCAGCGGGAGATACGAGCAGTACTTC
.	.	TRBJ1-3	TRBV28	CASKGGWWESSGNTIYF	TGTGCCAGCAAGGGAGGGTGGTGGGAGAGCTCTGGAAACACCATATATTTT
once	.	TRBJ1-4	TRBV7-2	CASSLGTGPYEKLFF	TGTGCCAGCAGCTTAGGGACGGGCCCATATGAAAAACTGTTTTTT
.	TRBD1	TRBJ2-7	TRBV19	CASNDRGGAYEQYF	TGTGCCAGTAACGACAGGGGGGGGGCCTACGAGCAGTACTTC
.	TRBD1	TRBJ2-5	TRBV6-5	CASSGQGETQYF	TGTGCCAGCAGTGGACAGGGGGAGACCCAGTACTTC
.	TRBD1	TRBJ1-2	TRBV28	CATRDRAKDGYTF	TGTGCCACCAGGGACAGGGCTAAGGATGGCTACACCTTC
.	.	TRBJ1-2	TRBV5-3	CARSLITAIYGYTF	TGTGCCAGAAGCTTGATAACAGCTATCTATGGCTACACCTTC
.	.	TRBJ2-1	TRBV6-5	CASSRTGPTYNEQFF	TGTGCCAGCAGCCGAACCGGGCCTACCTACAATGAGCAGTTCTTC
.	TRBD2	TRBJ2-5	TRBV10-2	CASSGHLAEQETQYF	TGCGCCAGCAGTGGCCATCTAGCGGAGCAAGAGACCCAGTACTTC
.	.	TRBJ1-1	TRBV7-6	CASSPDRVGNTEAFF	TGTGCCAGCAGCCCCGACCGGGTAGGCAACACTGAAGCTTTCTTT
.	.	TRBJ2-3	TRBV7-2	CASSLAAADTQYF	TGTGCCAGCAGCTTAGCGGCCGCAGATACGCAGTATTTT
.	TRBD1	TRBJ1-1	TRBV5-1	CASSRGGGRGVESTEAFF	TGCGCCAGCAGTCGAGGAGGGGGCCGGGGGGTAGAAAGCACTGAAGCTTTCTTT
.	.	TRBJ1-5	TRBV19	CASSIATHSNQPQHF	TGTGCCAGTAGTATAGCCACCCATAGCAATCAGCCCCAGCATTTT
once	TRBD2	TRBJ2-5	TRBV5-6	CASSSLRLAGQETQYF	TGTGCCAGCAGCTCCCTTAGACTAGCGGGACAAGAGACCCAGTACTTC
.	.	TRBJ1-6	TRBV7-2	CASSLDQNSPLHF	TGTGCCAGCAGCTTAGATCAGAATTCACCCCTCCACTTT
.	.	TRBJ1-5	TRBV6-6	CASQTHRDINQPQHF	TGTGCCAGTCAGACTCACAGGGATATCAATCAGCCCCAGCATTTT
.	TRBD1	TRBJ1-6	TRBV7-8	CASSAYRGKNSPLHF	TGTGCCAGCAGCGCCTACAGGGGGAAAAATTCACCCCTCCACTTT
once	.	TRBJ1-2	TRBV6-5	CASRGARDGSYTF	TGTGCCAGCAGGGGCGCTCGGGACGGTAGCTACACCTTC
.	.	TRBJ1-1	TRBV10-3	CAISARGGEAFF	TGTGCCATCAGCGCTCGGGGGGGTGAAGCTTTCTTT
once	TRBD1	TRBJ2-5	TRBV6-6	CASNTRGLAETQYF	TGTGCCAGCAACACTAGGGGGCTAGCAGAGACCCAGTACTTC
.	TRBD2	TRBJ2-6	TRBV2	CARETSSWRSGANVLTF	TGTGCCAGAGAGACTAGCAGCTGGCGCTCTGGGGCCAACGTCCTGACTTTC
.	.	TRBJ2-1	TRBV4-3	CASSQDESSYNEQFF	TGCGCCAGCAGCCAAGATGAAAGCTCCTACAATGAGCAGTTCTTC